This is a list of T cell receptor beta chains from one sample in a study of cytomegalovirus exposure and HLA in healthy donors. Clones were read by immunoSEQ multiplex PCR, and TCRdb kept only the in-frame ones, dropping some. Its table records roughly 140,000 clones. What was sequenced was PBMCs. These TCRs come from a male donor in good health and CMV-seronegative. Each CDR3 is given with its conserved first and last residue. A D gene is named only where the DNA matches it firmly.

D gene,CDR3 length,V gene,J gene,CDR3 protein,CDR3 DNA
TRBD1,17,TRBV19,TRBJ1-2,CASSTTGGLVANYGYTF,TGTGCCAGTAGTACAACAGGGGGCCTAGTAGCTAACTATGGCTACACCTTC
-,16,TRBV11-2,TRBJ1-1,CASSSRNGGRDTEAFF,TGTGCCAGCAGCTCCCGTAACGGCGGGAGAGACACTGAAGCTTTCTTT
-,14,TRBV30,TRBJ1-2,CAWSPLGPRDGYTF,TGTGCCTGGAGTCCCCTTGGACCGAGGGATGGCTACACCTTC
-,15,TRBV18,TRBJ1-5,CASSPPRDTMQPQHF,TGTGCCAGCTCACCACCAAGAGACACGATGCAGCCCCAGCATTTT
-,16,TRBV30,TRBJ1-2,CAWADLPATLGYGYTF,TGTGCCTGGGCGGACTTGCCGGCCACGTTAGGCTATGGCTACACCTTC
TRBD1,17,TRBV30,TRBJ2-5,CAWSRGQAAMYQETQYF,TGTGCCTGGAGTAGGGGACAGGCTGCTATGTACCAAGAGACCCAGTACTTC
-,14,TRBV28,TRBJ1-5,CASSSWGGNQPQHF,TGTGCCAGCAGTTCGTGGGGAGGCAATCAGCCCCAGCATTTT
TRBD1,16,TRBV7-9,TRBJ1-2,CASSFAMGQGVHGYTF,TGTGCCAGCAGCTTCGCGATGGGACAGGGGGTTCATGGCTACACCTTC
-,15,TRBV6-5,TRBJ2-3,CASSYLGRHPHTQYF,TGTGCCAGCAGTTACCTGGGCAGACACCCGCATACGCAGTATTTT
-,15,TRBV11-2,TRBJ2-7,CASSLKGQNAYEQYF,TGTGCCAGCAGCTTAAAAGGACAGAATGCCTACGAGCAGTACTTC
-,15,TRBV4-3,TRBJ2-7,CASSQTGPYDYEQYF,TGCGCCAGCAGCCAGACAGGTCCCTATGACTACGAGCAGTACTTC
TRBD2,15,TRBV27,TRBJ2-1,CASSSTSGPFNEQFF,TGTGCCAGCAGCTCGACTAGCGGACCCTTCAATGAGCAGTTCTTC
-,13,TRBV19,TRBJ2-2,CASRQGGTGELFF,TGTGCCAGTAGGCAGGGGGGCACCGGGGAGCTGTTTTTT
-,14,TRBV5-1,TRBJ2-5,CASSLAQNQETQYF,TGCGCCAGCAGCTTGGCGCAGAACCAAGAGACCCAGTACTTC
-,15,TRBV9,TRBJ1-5,CASSAEAGSNQPQHF,TGTGCCAGCAGCGCCGAGGCTGGTAGCAATCAGCCCCAGCATTTT
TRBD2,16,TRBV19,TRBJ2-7,CASSIAGTSGSYEQYF,TGTGCCAGTAGTATCGCCGGGACTAGCGGGAGCTACGAGCAGTACTTC
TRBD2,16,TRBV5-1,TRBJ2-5,CASSLAAAGGGETQYF,TGCGCCAGCAGCTTAGCGGCCGCGGGGGGTGGAGAGACCCAGTACTTC
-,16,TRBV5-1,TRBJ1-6,CASSYYSGQYNSPLHF,TGCGCCAGCAGCTATTATTCGGGACAATATAATTCACCCCTCCACTTT
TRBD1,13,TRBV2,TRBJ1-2,CARSGTANYGYTF,TGTGCCAGATCCGGGACAGCTAACTATGGCTACACCTTC
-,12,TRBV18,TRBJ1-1,CASSAGTVEAFF,TGTGCCAGCTCAGCCGGAACAGTTGAAGCTTTCTTT
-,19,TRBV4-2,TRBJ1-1,CASSQDRVSKRSRGTEAFF,TGTGCCAGCAGCCAAGACCGGGTATCCAAGAGGTCGCGGGGCACTGAAGCTTTCTTT
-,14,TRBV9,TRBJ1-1,CASSVDQGWAEAFF,TGTGCCAGCAGCGTAGACCAGGGCTGGGCTGAAGCTTTCTTT
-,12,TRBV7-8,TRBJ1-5,CASSKTNQPQHF,TGTGCCAGCAGCAAGACTAATCAGCCCCAGCATTTT
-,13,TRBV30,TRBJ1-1,CAWDTGTNTEAFF,TGTGCCTGGGACACCGGGACAAACACTGAAGCTTTCTTT
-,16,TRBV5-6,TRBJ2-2,CASSSQGLLNTGELFF,TGTGCCAGCAGCTCTCAGGGACTCCTGAACACCGGGGAGCTGTTTTTT
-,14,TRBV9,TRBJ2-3,CASSTGIQGDTQYF,TGTGCCAGCAGCACCGGAATACAGGGAGATACGCAGTATTTT
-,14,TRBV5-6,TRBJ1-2,CASRNGPKDYGYTF,TGTGCCAGCAGGAACGGTCCCAAAGACTATGGCTACACCTTC
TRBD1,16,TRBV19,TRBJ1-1,CASSRERTGGRTEAFF,TGTGCCAGTAGTAGAGAGCGGACAGGGGGCAGGACTGAAGCTTTCTTT
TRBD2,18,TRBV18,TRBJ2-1,CASSPPRGGLAGDNEQFF,TGTGCCAGCTCACCACCGAGGGGGGGACTAGCGGGGGACAATGAGCAGTTCTTC
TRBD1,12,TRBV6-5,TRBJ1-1,CASSQTGVGVFF,TGTGCCAGCAGCCAAACAGGGGTCGGGGTTTTCTTT
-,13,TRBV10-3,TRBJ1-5,CATVGAENQPQHF,TGTGCCACCGTGGGGGCAGAGAATCAGCCCCAGCATTTT
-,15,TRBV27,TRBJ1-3,CASSERESSGNTIYF,TGTGCCAGCAGCGAAAGGGAGAGCTCTGGAAACACCATATATTTT
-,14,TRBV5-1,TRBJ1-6,CASSLGEFNSPLHF,TGCGCCAGCAGCTTGGGAGAATTTAATTCACCCCTCCACTTT
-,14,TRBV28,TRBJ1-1,CASSLRAVSSEAFF,TGTGCCAGCAGCCTGCGGGCAGTATCGTCTGAAGCTTTCTTT
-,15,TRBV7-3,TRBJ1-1,CASSLFRAGHTEAFF,TGTGCCAGCAGCTTATTCAGGGCAGGGCACACTGAAGCTTTCTTT